Following are 13 T cell receptor beta chains from one sample sequenced in a study of cytomegalovirus exposure and HLA in healthy donors. Researchers ran the PCR with 60 Vbeta and 13 Jbeta primers. Sequenced by immunoSEQ multiplex PCR; TCRdb stores in-frame clones only, minus some. Its table records some 180,000 clones. The material sequenced was PBMCs. These receptors came from a man aged 30 to 45 in good health and CMV-seronegative.

This chain connects TRBV27 to TRBJ2-7; D is undetermined. The germline V and J ends were trimmed by 5 bases and 0 bases, with 5 bases remaining between them. The CDR3 has 12 amino acids. The germline CDR1 and CDR2 sequences are MNHEY and SMNVEV (reference sequence). The CDR3 region is CASSLRSYEQYF. DNA of the CDR3: TGTGCCAGCAGTCTCCGCTCCTACGAGCAGTACTTC.

The chain has TRBV7-7 and TRBJ2-1, with 7 positions matching TRBD2. This CDR3 region has 15 residues. The V segment lost 3 bases and the J segment 1 base; nucleotides outside the gene matches: 3. Germline V gene sequence: CDR1 SSHAT, CDR2 FNYEAQ (reference sequence). CDR3 coding DNA: TGTGCCAGCAGCTTGGCGGGAGAGTCCTACAATGAGCAGTTCTTC. It specifies CASSLAGESYNEQFF.

The genes are TRBV18 and TRBJ2-7; possible D gene TRBD2, 5 bases. The germline CDR1 and CDR2 sequences are KGHSH and LQKENI. Trimming shortened V by 3 bases and J by 1 base, and 13 bases separated the two germline ends. There are 15 residues in the CDR3. CDR3 sequence reads: CASSPDTPGSYEQYF. DNA for the CDR3: TGTGCCAGCTCACCGGATACCCCGGGATCCTACGAGCAGTACTTC. The entire variable domain, with the rest obtained from reference TRBV18 and TRBJ2-7, is as follows: NAGVMQNPRHLVRRRGQEARLRCSPMKGHSHVYWYRQLPEEGLKFMVYLQKENIIDESGMPKERFSAEFPKEGPSILRIQQVVRGDSAAYFCASSPDTPGSYEQYFGPGTRLTVT.

V is TRBV10-1 and J is TRBJ2-1; 11 positions agree with TRBD2. Germline loops: CDR1 WNHNN, CDR2 SYGVQD (reference sequence). The CDR3 spans 18 residues. V lost 6 bases and J lost 6; bases outside the gene matches: 16. The CDR3, as DNA: TGCGCCAGCAGCCCGGGACTAGCGGCCGGGGAGTGGGGCAATGAGCAGTTCTTC. Translated, it gives CASSPGLAAGEWGNEQFF.

The V gene is TRBV5-6, the J gene TRBJ2-7, with 7 bases aligning to TRBD2. Germline-derived CDR1 and CDR2 are SGHDT and YYEEEE. After removal of 4 bases from V and 1 base from J, the junction contained 2 bases not matched to a gene. The CDR3 sequence is 13 residues long. This CDR3 reads CASSRGLSYEQYF. In DNA, the CDR3 is TGTGCCAGCAGCCGGGGACTATCCTACGAGCAGTACTTC. Together with reference TRBV5-6 and TRBJ2-7, the CDR3 gives the full variable domain: DAGVTQSPTHLIKTRGQQVTLRCSPKSGHDTVSWYQQALGQGPQFIFQYYEEEERQRGNFPDRFSGHQFPNYSSELNVNALLLGDSALYLCASSRGLSYEQYFGPGTRLTVT.

This chain joins TRBV28 and TRBJ1-1, with D unclear. Germline V gene data show CDR1 as MDHEN and CDR2 as SYDVKM. V shed 5 bases and J shed 10 bases, with 17 bases lying between them. The CDR3 is 13 residues long. Here the CDR3 reads CASSVPGAAGAFF. CDR3 nucleotides: TGTGCCAGCAGTGTCCCGGGAGCCGCCGGAGCTTTCTTT.

The chain couples TRBV5-5 to TRBJ1-5; a possible D gene is TRBD1 (6 bases). The germline V gene has CDR1 SGHKS and CDR2 YYEKEE (reference sequence). V lost 0 bases and J lost 3, with 16 bases in between. The CDR3 extends over 17 amino acids. CDR3 loop: CASSLAGFRGANQPQHF. CDR3 nucleotide sequence: TGTGCCAGCAGCTTGGCCGGTTTCCGGGGGGCCAATCAGCCCCAGCATTTT.

The chain has TRBV13 and TRBJ1-4; TRBD1 is a possible D gene (5 bases). Trimming removed 4 bases at V and 8 bases at J, with 26 bases between. Germline lookup yields CDR1 PRHDT and CDR2 FYEKMQ (reference sequence). CDR3 length equals 18 residues. CDR3 residues: CASSSLRSQTGAGEKLFF. The CDR3 DNA follows: TGTGCCAGCAGCTCTCTCCGAAGTCAAACAGGCGCAGGGGAAAAACTGTTTTTT.

The V and J genes are TRBV5-5 and TRBJ2-1; a possible D gene is TRBD2 (7 bases). Germline V gives CDR1 SGHKS, CDR2 YYEKEE (reference sequence). Trimming pared 5 bases from V and 4 bases from J, leaving 16 bases between. The CDR3 is made up of 15 amino acids. CDR3 nucleotide sequence: TGTGCCAGCAGACAAGGGGGGGGAAATTACAATGAGCAGTTCTTC. Its translation is CASRQGGGNYNEQFF.

The chain carries TRBV9 and TRBJ2-3; D perhaps matches TRBD2 (7 bases). CDR1 is SGDLS and CDR2 is YYNGEE in the germline V gene. The CDR3 consists of 15 residues. V lost 3 bases, J lost 5 bases, and 16 bases lay in between. Written as DNA, the CDR3 is TGTGCCAGCAGCGATGAAGGGGGGGGGCGAGATACGCAGTATTTT. Amino acid sequence: CASSDEGGGRDTQYF.

This sequence joins TRBV2 and TRBJ2-2; D may be TRBD2 (6 bases). In germline, CDR1 is SNHLY, CDR2 FYNNEI. The CDR3 has 14 residues. Trimming took 9 bases from V and 3 from J, leaving 14 bases between them. The CDR3 DNA reads as TGTGCCAGATGGTTCGGGAGTTACACCGGGGAGCTGTTTTTT. The encoded protein is CARWFGSYTGELFF. The entire variable domain, with the rest obtained from reference TRBV2 and TRBJ2-2, is as follows: EPEVTQTPSHQVTQMGQEVILRCVPISNHLYFYWYRQILGQKVEFLVSFYNNEISEKSEIFDDQFSVERPDGSNFTLKIRSTKLEDSAMYFCARWFGSYTGELFFGEGSRLTVL.

V gene TRBV5-6 combines with J gene TRBJ1-4; possibly TRBD1 for D (6 bases). Trimming left V 1 base short and J 8 bases short, with 15 bases between. Germline V gene sequence: CDR1 SGHDT, CDR2 YYEEEE. This CDR3 spans 15 amino acids. The CDR3 DNA is TGTGCCAGCAGCTTGTTGCTTACAGGGCCGGAAAAACTGTTTTTT. Its translation is CASSLLLTGPEKLFF.

Here the CDR3 reads CAWRVGVGEKLFF. CDR3 DNA: TGTGCCTGGAGGGTAGGGGTTGGAGAAAAACTGTTTTTT. The chain carries TRBV30 and TRBJ1-4; D is perhaps TRBD1 (5 bases). V shed 3 bases and J shed 8 bases, with 13 bases lying between them. The germline gives CDR1 GTSNPN, CDR2 SVGIG (reference sequence). This CDR3 has 13 residues.